This T cell receptor (beta chain) is drawn from a study of CD8 T cells in Susac syndrome. The CDR3 length is 16 residues. V shed 5 bases and J 6 bases; nucleotides not matched to a gene: 11. Germline assignment: CDR1 MNHEY and CDR2 SMNVEV (reference sequence). Random hexamers primed reverse transcription of roughly 0.5 to 1 ug RNA. TCRdb used MiXCR to reprocess the immunoSEQ multiplex PCR reads, holding one entry per CDR3 protein. The table shows approximately 150,000 distinct CDR3 sequences, with around 95% occurring only once. The TCR comes from a human donor in good health. The chain joins TRBV27 to TRBJ1-5; 9 bases are a match to TRBD1. The sample consisted of CD4+ T cells from PBMCs. The CDR3 DNA is TGTGCCAGCAGTCCCGGAACAGGGGGCTGGATTCAGCCCCAGCATTTT. Translation gives CASSPGTGGWIQPQHF.